Listed below are T cell receptor beta chains from one sample, sequenced in a study of CD8+CD57+ T cells in acquired aplastic anemia. TCRdb re-called the reads with MiXCR, one entry per CDR3 protein. The repertoire includes about 180,000 distinct CDR3 sequences, approximately 48% of them detected once, and about an eighth sits in the top ten. Sequencing used sorted CD4+, CD8+, or CD8+CD57+ T cells (not recorded which) from PBMCs. The receptors stem from a human donor with aplastic anemia. CDR3s include the opening cysteine and the closing phenylalanine or tryptophan. The D gene is left open where the match is weak. Clone size is not always given. Where it is, it says once, few, many or a class for expanded clones.

v_gene	j_gene	abundance	d_gene	CDR3aa	CDR3nt
TRBV20-1	TRBJ2-5	few	NA	CSARTGQETQYF	TGCAGTGCTAGAACGGGTCAAGAGACCCAGTACTTC
TRBV28	TRBJ1-4	NA	NA	CASLSGGVWRTNEKLFF	TGTGCCAGCCTCAGTGGTGGGGTTTGGAGAACTAATGAAAAACTGTTTTTT
TRBV24-1	TRBJ2-3	NA	TRBD1	CATSPQGAMGDTQYF	TGTGCCACCAGTCCACAGGGGGCGATGGGAGATACGCAGTATTTT
TRBV10-3	TRBJ2-7	few	NA	CAISSGPTYEQYF	TGTGCCATCAGTTCGGGGCCCACCTACGAGCAGTACTTC
TRBV24-1	TRBJ2-5	NA	TRBD2	CATSDAASGQETQYF	TGTGCCACCAGTGATGCCGCTAGCGGCCAAGAGACCCAGTACTTC
TRBV6-1	TRBJ1-5	many	NA	CASGPSPNQPQHF	TGTGCCTCGGGGCCGAGCCCCAATCAGCCCCAGCATTTT
TRBV29-1	TRBJ2-7	NA	TRBD1	CQHSRRGLRYEQYF	TGCCAGCATTCCCGCAGGGGGCTCCGCTACGAGCAGTACTTC
TRBV7-9	TRBJ2-3	many	NA	CASSLLRGDTEGTDTQYF	TGTGCCAGCAGCTTACTACGGGGAGACACTGAAGGCACAGATACGCAGTATTTT
TRBV19	TRBJ2-7	NA	NA	CASSIALVPYEQYF	TGTGCCAGTAGTATTGCTCTAGTACCCTACGAGCAGTACTTC
TRBV7-2	TRBJ2-2	many	TRBD2	CASSLNSGGTGELFF	TGTGCCAGCAGCTTAAATAGCGGGGGTACCGGGGAGCTGTTTTTT
TRBV14	TRBJ1-2	many	NA	CASSQVQGEANYGYTF	TGTGCCAGCAGCCAAGTTCAGGGCGAAGCTAACTATGGCTACACCTTC
TRBV7-9	TRBJ1-5	NA	NA	CASTRLGNQPQHF	TGTGCCAGCACCCGGTTGGGCAATCAGCCCCAGCATTTT
TRBV10-3	TRBJ1-1	few	NA	CAISEGTYKTEAFF	TGTGCCATCAGTGAGGGGACATATAAGACTGAAGCTTTCTTT
TRBV6-1	TRBJ2-7	many	NA	CASSEGRTDEQYF	TGTGCCAGCAGTGAAGGCAGGACCGACGAGCAGTACTTC
TRBV6-5	TRBJ2-2	few	TRBD1	CATSPRAQGAVGTGELFF	TGTGCCACCTCCCCCAGGGCGCAGGGGGCGGTTGGGACCGGGGAGCTGTTTTTT
TRBV2	TRBJ2-7	NA	NA	CASSESIGGYEQYF	TGTGCCAGCAGTGAAAGCATCGGCGGCTACGAGCAGTACTTC
TRBV12-5	TRBJ2-7	many	NA	CASGLGRAAHEQYF	TGTGCTAGTGGTTTGGGCAGGGCGGCCCACGAGCAGTACTTC
TRBV2	TRBJ1-5	NA	NA	CASSDWLDQPQHF	TGTGCCAGCAGTGACTGGCTGGACCAGCCCCAGCATTTT
TRBV15	TRBJ2-3	many	NA	CATSRGGDFATDTQYF	TGTGCCACCAGCAGAGGGGGGGACTTCGCCACAGATACGCAGTATTTT
TRBV6-1	TRBJ2-7	many	TRBD1	CASSRDRDSYEQYF	TGTGCCAGCAGCCGGGACAGGGATTCCTACGAGCAGTACTTC
TRBV18	TRBJ2-3	few	TRBD2	CASSPPSGGARTDTQYF	TGTGCCAGCTCACCACCTAGCGGGGGGGCCCGAACAGATACGCAGTATTTT
TRBV29-1	TRBJ1-1	NA	TRBD1	CSVGFGQGDTEAFF	TGCAGCGTTGGGTTTGGACAGGGGGACACTGAAGCTTTCTTT
TRBV20-1	TRBJ1-1	NA	TRBD1	CSARQGVKAFF	TGCAGTGCTAGACAGGGGGTAAAAGCTTTCTTT
TRBV7-3	TRBJ2-2	many	NA	CASSLSPSRRGEGELFF	TGTGCCAGCAGCTTAAGCCCCTCCCGTAGAGGTGAGGGGGAGCTGTTTTTT
TRBV9	TRBJ2-5	NA	NA	CASSAGQVWGGTGQETQYF	TGTGCCAGCAGCGCAGGACAGGTCTGGGGAGGGACAGGCCAAGAGACCCAGTACTTC
TRBV27	TRBJ2-7	many	NA	CASSLGQGSTYEQYF	TGTGCCAGCAGTTTAGGGCAGGGATCCACCTACGAGCAGTACTTC
TRBV6-5	TRBJ2-4	few	TRBD2	CASSYAGGRDIQYF	TGTGCCAGCAGTTACGCGGGGGGGCGGGACATTCAGTACTTC
TRBV2	TRBJ2-5	NA	TRBD2	CASSEVVLASGYGETQYF	TGTGCCAGCAGTGAAGTTGTTTTGGCTAGCGGGTACGGGGAGACCCAGTACTTC
TRBV10-3	TRBJ2-2	NA	NA	CAISEAAGTGELFF	TGTGCCATCAGTGAGGCGGCCGGCACCGGGGAGCTGTTTTTT
TRBV19	TRBJ2-7	few	NA	CASSIRGYSYEQYF	TGTGCCAGTAGTATAAGAGGGTACTCCTACGAGCAGTACTTC
TRBV15	TRBJ2-3	many	NA	CATSRDLGVLDTQYF	TGTGCCACCAGCAGAGATTTGGGGGTTCTAGATACGCAGTATTTT
TRBV29-1	TRBJ1-1	NA	TRBD1	CSGNRGPEAFF	TGCAGCGGCAACAGGGGACCTGAAGCTTTCTTT
TRBV2	TRBJ1-5	NA	TRBD1	CASSGDRGGLPQHF	TGTGCCAGCAGTGGAGACAGGGGAGGATTGCCCCAGCATTTT
TRBV12-3/TRBV12-4	TRBJ2-2	few	TRBD2	CASRTRTSGGGKITGELFF	TGTGCCAGCAGAACCCGAACTAGCGGGGGGGGTAAAATCACCGGGGAGCTGTTTTTT
TRBV6-1	TRBJ1-3	many	NA	CASSPAGASSGNTIYF	TGTGCCAGCAGCCCGGCAGGGGCAAGCTCTGGAAACACCATATATTTT
TRBV7-2	TRBJ1-5	NA	NA	CASSLQGGFNQPQHF	TGTGCCAGCAGCTTACAGGGAGGTTTCAATCAGCCCCAGCATTTT
TRBV7-3	TRBJ1-1	NA	NA	CASTYQGGNTEAFF	TGTGCCAGCACCTACCAGGGAGGAAACACTGAAGCTTTCTTT
TRBV15	TRBJ2-5	NA	NA	CATSRDWSGHQETQYF	TGTGCCACCAGCAGAGATTGGTCCGGACACCAAGAGACCCAGTACTTC
TRBV4-1	TRBJ1-4	few	NA	CASSQLDGLLGEKLFF	TGCGCCAGCAGCCAACTTGACGGGTTGTTGGGTGAAAAACTGTTTTTT
TRBV2	TRBJ1-2	NA	TRBD1	CASKRTGIYGYTF	TGTGCCAGCAAAAGGACAGGAATCTATGGCTACACCTTC
TRBV4-1	TRBJ2-2	NA	NA	CASSQESRGTGELFF	TGCGCCAGCAGCCAAGAATCCAGGGGCACCGGGGAGCTGTTTTTT
TRBV29-1	TRBJ2-7	NA	TRBD1	CSVQGAHYYEQYF	TGCAGCGTACAGGGGGCCCACTACTACGAGCAGTACTTC
TRBV7-3	TRBJ2-1	many	NA	CASSLMSVSINEQFF	TGTGCCAGCAGCCTGATGTCGGTTAGTATCAATGAGCAGTTCTTC
TRBV15	TRBJ1-1	NA	NA	CATSRDWGPNTEAFF	TGTGCCACCAGCAGAGATTGGGGTCCAAACACTGAAGCTTTCTTT
TRBV20-1	TRBJ1-4	many	TRBD1	CSASQGATNEKLFF	TGCAGTGCTAGTCAGGGGGCAACTAATGAAAAACTGTTTTTT
TRBV2	TRBJ1-6	NA	TRBD1	CASTDLSGTGSSPLHF	TGTGCCAGCACCGACCTGAGCGGGACAGGGTCCTCACCCCTCCACTTT
TRBV24-1	TRBJ2-5	NA	TRBD2	CASTRAGREETQYF	TGTGCCAGCACGAGAGCGGGGAGAGAAGAGACCCAGTACTTC
TRBV29-1	TRBJ1-1	NA	NA	CSVEDRGWGTEAFF	TGCAGCGTTGAAGACAGGGGATGGGGGACTGAAGCTTTCTTT
TRBV6-1	TRBJ1-2	many	NA	CASSEGAGNNYGYTF	TGTGCCAGCAGTGAAGGGGCAGGGAACAACTATGGCTACACCTTC
TRBV9	TRBJ1-6	NA	TRBD1	CASSVASGGRGNSPLHF	TGTGCCAGCAGCGTAGCTTCAGGGGGCAGGGGAAATTCACCCCTCCACTTT
TRBV2	TRBJ1-4	NA	NA	CASSEALGGGEKLFF	TGTGCCAGCAGTGAAGCGCTAGGGGGAGGAGAAAAACTGTTTTTT
TRBV20-1	TRBJ2-7	NA	NA	CSARDVRGTLYEQYF	TGCAGTGCTAGAGATGTTAGGGGTACTCTCTACGAGCAGTACTTC
TRBV7-9	TRBJ1-1	NA	NA	CASSFITGQNTEAFF	TGTGCCAGCAGCTTTATAACAGGGCAGAACACTGAAGCTTTCTTT
TRBV29-1	TRBJ2-1	NA	TRBD1	CSVGNLDRGGNEQFF	TGCAGCGTTGGGAACCTGGACAGGGGGGGAAATGAGCAGTTCTTC
TRBV10-3	TRBJ1-2	NA	TRBD1	CAGGTDYGYTF	TGTGCCGGCGGGACAGACTATGGCTACACCTTC
TRBV2	TRBJ2-1	few	NA	CASSEVASALEQFF	TGTGCCAGCAGTGAAGTGGCCTCTGCACTTGAGCAGTTCTTC
TRBV7-6	TRBJ2-2	once	TRBD1	CASSGERTGDDGELFF	TGTGCCAGCAGCGGCGAAAGGACAGGGGATGACGGGGAGCTGTTTTTT